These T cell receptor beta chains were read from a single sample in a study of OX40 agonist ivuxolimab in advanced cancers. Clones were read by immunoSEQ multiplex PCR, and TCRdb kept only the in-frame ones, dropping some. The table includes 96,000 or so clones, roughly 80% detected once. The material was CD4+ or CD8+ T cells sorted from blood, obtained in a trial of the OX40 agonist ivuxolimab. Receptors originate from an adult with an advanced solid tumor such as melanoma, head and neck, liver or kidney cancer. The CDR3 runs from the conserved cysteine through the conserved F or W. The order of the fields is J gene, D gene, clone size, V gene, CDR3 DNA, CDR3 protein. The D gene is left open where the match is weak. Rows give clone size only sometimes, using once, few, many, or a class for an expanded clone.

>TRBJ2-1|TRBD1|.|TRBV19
TGTGCCAGTAGTATTAGGGGACAGGGGACCCATGGCCTTGAGCAGTTCTTC
CASSIRGQGTHGLEQFF
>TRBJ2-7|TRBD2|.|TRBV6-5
TGTGCCAGCAGTCCCGGCCCAGCGGGGGGGCGCGAGCAGTACTTC
CASSPGPAGGREQYF
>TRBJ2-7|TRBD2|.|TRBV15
TGTGCCGAGGGACTAGCGAATTACGAGCAGTACTTC
CAEGLANYEQYF
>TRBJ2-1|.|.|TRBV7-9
TGTGCCAGCAGCCTCCCCGGCGGTGAGCAGTTCTTC
CASSLPGGEQFF
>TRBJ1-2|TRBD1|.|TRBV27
TGTGCCAGCAGTTTAGGGGGACAGCACTATGGCTACACCTTC
CASSLGGQHYGYTF
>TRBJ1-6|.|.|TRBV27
TGTGCCAGCAGTTCTTTCTTTTCGGGGGCGTCCTATAATTCACCCCTCCACTTT
CASSSFFSGASYNSPLHF
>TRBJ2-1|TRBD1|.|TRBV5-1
TGCGCCAGCAGTTCAGGGACAGGCGTCTACAATGAGCAGTTCTTC
CASSSGTGVYNEQFF
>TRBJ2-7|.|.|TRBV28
TGTGCCAGCAGTTCACCGGGGCCCGGGGCCGAGCAGTACTTC
CASSSPGPGAEQYF
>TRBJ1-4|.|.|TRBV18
TGTGCCAGCTCCCTGGACAAAAGGGGTGAAAAACTGTTTTTT
CASSLDKRGEKLFF
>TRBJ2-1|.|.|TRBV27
TGTGCCAGCAGTTTAGACAGCTGGAGCTCCTACAATGAGCAGTTCTTC
CASSLDSWSSYNEQFF
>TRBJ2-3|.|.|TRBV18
TGTGCCAGCTCATTAGACACAGATACGCAGTATTTT
CASSLDTDTQYF
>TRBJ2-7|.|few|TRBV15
TGTGCCACCAGCAGCACAGCCTACGAGCAGTACTTC
CATSSTAYEQYF
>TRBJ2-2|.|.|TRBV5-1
TGCGCCAGCAGCTTCCACGAACAGGGATCGGGCACCGGGGAGCTGTTTTTT
CASSFHEQGSGTGELFF